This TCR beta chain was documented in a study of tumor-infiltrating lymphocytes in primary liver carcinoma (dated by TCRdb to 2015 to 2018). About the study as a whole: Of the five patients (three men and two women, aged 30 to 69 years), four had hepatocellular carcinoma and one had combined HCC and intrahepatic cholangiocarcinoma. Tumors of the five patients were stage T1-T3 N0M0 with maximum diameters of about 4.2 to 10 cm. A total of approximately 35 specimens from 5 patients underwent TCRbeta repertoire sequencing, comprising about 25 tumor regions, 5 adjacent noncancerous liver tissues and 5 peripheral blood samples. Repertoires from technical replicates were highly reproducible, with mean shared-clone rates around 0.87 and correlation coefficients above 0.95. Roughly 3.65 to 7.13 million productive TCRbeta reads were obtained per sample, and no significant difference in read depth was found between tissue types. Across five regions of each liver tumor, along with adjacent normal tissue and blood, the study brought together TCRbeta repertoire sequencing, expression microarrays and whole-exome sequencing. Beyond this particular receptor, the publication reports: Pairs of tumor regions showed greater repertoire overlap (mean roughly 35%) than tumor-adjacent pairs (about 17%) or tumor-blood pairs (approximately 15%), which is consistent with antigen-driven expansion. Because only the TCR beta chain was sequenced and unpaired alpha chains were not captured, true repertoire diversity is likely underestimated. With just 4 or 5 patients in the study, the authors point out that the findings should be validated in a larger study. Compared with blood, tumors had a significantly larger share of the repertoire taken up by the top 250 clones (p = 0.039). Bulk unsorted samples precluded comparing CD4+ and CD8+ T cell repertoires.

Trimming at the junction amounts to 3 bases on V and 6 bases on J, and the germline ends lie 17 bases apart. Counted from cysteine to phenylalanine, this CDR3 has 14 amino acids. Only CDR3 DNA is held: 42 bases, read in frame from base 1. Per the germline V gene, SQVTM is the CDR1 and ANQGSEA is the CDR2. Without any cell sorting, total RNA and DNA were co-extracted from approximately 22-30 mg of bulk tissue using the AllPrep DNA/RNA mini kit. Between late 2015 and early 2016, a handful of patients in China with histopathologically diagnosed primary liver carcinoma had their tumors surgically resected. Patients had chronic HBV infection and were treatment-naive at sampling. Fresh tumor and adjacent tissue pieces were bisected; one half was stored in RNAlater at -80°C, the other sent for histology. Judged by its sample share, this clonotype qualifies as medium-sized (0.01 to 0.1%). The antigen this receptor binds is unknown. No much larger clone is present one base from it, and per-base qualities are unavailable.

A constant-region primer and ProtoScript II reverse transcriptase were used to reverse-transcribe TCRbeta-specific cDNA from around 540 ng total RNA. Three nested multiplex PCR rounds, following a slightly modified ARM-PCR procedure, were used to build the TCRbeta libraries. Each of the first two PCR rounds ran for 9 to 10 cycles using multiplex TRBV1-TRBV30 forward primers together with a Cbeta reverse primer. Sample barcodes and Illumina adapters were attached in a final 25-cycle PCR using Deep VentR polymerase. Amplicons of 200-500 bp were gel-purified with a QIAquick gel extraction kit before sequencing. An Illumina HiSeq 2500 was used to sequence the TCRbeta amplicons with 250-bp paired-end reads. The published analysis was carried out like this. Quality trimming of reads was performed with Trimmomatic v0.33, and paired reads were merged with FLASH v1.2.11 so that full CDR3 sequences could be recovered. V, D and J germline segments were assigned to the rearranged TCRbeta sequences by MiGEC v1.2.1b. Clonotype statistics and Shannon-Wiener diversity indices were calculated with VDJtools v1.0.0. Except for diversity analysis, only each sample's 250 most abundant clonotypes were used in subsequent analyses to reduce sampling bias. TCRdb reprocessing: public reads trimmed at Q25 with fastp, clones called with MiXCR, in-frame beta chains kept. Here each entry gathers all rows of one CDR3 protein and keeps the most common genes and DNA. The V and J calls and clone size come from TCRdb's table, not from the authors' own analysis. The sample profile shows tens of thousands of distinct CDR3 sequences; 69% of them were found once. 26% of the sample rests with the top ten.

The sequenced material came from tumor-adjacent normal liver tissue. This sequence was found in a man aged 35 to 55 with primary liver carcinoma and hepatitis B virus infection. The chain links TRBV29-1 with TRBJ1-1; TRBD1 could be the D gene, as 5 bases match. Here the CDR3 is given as CSVEGTPSSPEAFF. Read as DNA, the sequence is TGCAGCGTTGAGGGGACGCCGTCCTCGCCTGAAGCTTTCTTT.